These 5 T cell receptor beta chains originate from one sample sequenced in a study of CD8 T cells in ankylosing spondylitis. These receptors have no known antigen. The study's findings and limits: A TCR beta motif made of under 10 highly homologous variants seemed typical of ankylosing spondylitis blood.

In TCRdb, the 5' RACE reads were re-called with MiXCR into one record per CDR3 protein. Among more than 650,000 distinct CDR3 sequences listed, approximately 12% were seen once. Sequenced: blood, either unsorted or a sorted T cell fraction (not recorded which). Receptors originate from a male donor with ankylosing spondylitis.

The V and J genes are TRBV6-2 or TRBV6-3 and TRBJ2-5, with TRBD1 as a possible D gene (5 bases). Germline CDR1 reads MNHEY; CDR2 reads SVGEGT. V was pared by 2 bases and J by 0 bases, with 16 bases between. The CDR3 is 17 amino acids. The CDR3 protein is CASSYTALKGNQETQYF. The CDR3 DNA reads as TGTGCCAGCAGTTACACCGCCCTAAAGGGGAACCAAGAGACCCAGTACTTC.

The rearrangement links TRBV6-1 to TRBJ2-7, with 9 bases identical to TRBD1. The ends lost 6 bases at V and 9 bases at J; junction bases unmatched: 12. Looked up from germline, CDR1 is MNHNS and CDR2 is SASEGT. The CDR3 contains 14 residues. Written as DNA, the CDR3 is TGTGCCAGCAGCCGACCTCCGGGACAGGGTGTGCAGTACTTC. Its protein product is CASSRPPGQGVQYF.

This clonotype has just a few counts. This sequence joins TRBV5-1 and TRBJ2-1; D is possibly TRBD1 or TRBD2 (6 bases each). CDR3 length equals 14 residues. Trimming shortened V by 3 bases and J by 6 bases, and 13 bases separated the two germline ends. CDR1 is SGHRS and CDR2 is YFSETQ in the germline V gene. The CDR3 DNA reads TGCGCCAGCAGCTGGGGGGCAGAATCCAATGAGCAGTTCTTC. Protein sequence: CASSWGAESNEQFF.

The chain joins TRBV29-1 to TRBJ2-3, with TRBD1 as a possible D gene (5 bases). The CDR3 spans 13 residues. Germline V gene data show CDR1 as SQVTM and CDR2 as ANQGSEA. CDR3 nucleotide sequence: TGCACCCTAGGACACGATGGCACAGATACGCAGTATTTT. Translation: CTLGHDGTDTQYF.

In its sample, this clonotype was seen many times. The rearrangement uses TRBV6-1 and TRBJ1-5; 7 positions agree with TRBD1. CDR3 length: 16 residues. Germline V CDR1 and CDR2: MNHNS, SASEGT. J gave up 0 bases and V 8 bases, and 10 bases lay outside the gene matches. The CDR3 sequence is CASSAMGQSSNQPQHF. The CDR3 nucleotides read TGTGCCAGCTCGGCTATGGGACAGTCTAGCAATCAGCCCCAGCATTTT.